A single T cell receptor beta chain is shown here with its context. Trimming left V 3 bases short and J 2 bases short, with 11 bases between. This CDR3 has 15 amino acids. Germline values: CDR1 SGHRS, CDR2 YFSETQ. This specimen comes from a study of blood T cell repertoires in COVID-19. Across the whole study: Nucleic acid was either cDNA or gDNA, and it came from T cells, B-cell-depleted T cells, or PBMCs.

In the original processing: From reference gene primer amplification, estimates of nucleated cell counts were derived. Clones were sequenced by immunoSEQ multiplex PCR, and TCRdb holds only the in-frame ones, with some missing. V, J and clone size are taken as reported in that table, and D and trimming were inferred from the DNA itself. The profile shows just over 350,000 clones, about 90% of them singletons. The sequencing input was PBMCs or T cells enriched from blood (not recorded which). This sequence joins TRBV5-1 and TRBJ2-2; TRBD2 might be the D (6 bases). The TCR originated in a woman in her twenties or thirties who had recovered from COVID-19. The CDR3 region has the DNA TGCGCCAGCAGCTCGGGACTCCGTAACACCGGGGAGCTGTTTTTT. Translated: CASSSGLRNTGELFF. Filled out from reference TRBV5-1 and TRBJ2-2, the complete variable domain reads KAGVTQTPRYLIKTRGQQVTLSCSPISGHRSVSWYQQTPGQGLQFLFEYFSETQRNKGNFPGRFSGRQFSNSRSEMNVSTLELGDSALYLCASSSGLRNTGELFFGEGSRLTVL.